The T cell receptor beta chain under discussion was sequenced for a study of T cells in Graves' hyperthyroidism and ophthalmopathy. The study, taken as a whole, reports: Ophthalmopathy was predicted by the model a median of 6.5 months ahead of onset.

It was RNA transcripts that yielded the amplified TCR beta CDR3 regions. With the HTBI primer set, the TCR CDR3 went through a first round of RT-PCR. One entry per CDR3 protein results from TCRdb running MiXCR on the multiplex PCR reads. This table has about 530,000 distinct CDR3 sequences, roughly a sixth appearing once. This clonotype has a handful of counts. Its antigen is not known. Trimming took 3 bases from V and 4 from J; bases not matched to a gene: 15. CDR1 is SGHTS and CDR2 is YDEGEE in the germline V gene. CDR3 length: 21 residues. The source is a woman aged 18-29 years with Graves' ophthalmopathy. The chain joins TRBV5-8 to TRBJ2-6, with 14 bases identical to TRBD2. Specimen: blood. The CDR3 DNA follows: TGTGCCAGCAGCTCTGAAGACAGGACTAGCGGGAGGCCATGGGGGGCCAACGTCCTGACTTTC. It specifies CASSSEDRTSGRPWGANVLTF.